These 9 T cell receptor beta chains came from one sample sequenced in a study of CD8+CD57+ T cells in acquired aplastic anemia. Patients selected for sequencing had displayed CD8+CD57+ cell expansion by flow cytometry. According to the study, genomic DNA was the template for TCR beta VDJ and CDR3 profiling. A single record per CDR3 protein comes from TCRdb applying MiXCR to the reads. The sample lists fewer than 80,000 distinct CDR3 sequences; about three quarters were seen once. Sequenced sample: sorted CD4+, CD8+, or CD8+CD57+ T cells (not recorded which) from PBMCs. The receptors originated from a human donor with aplastic anemia.

This clonotype was found many times. V usage is TRBV2 and J usage is TRBJ1-2, with a possible D match to TRBD1 (6 bases). CDR3 length equals 16 residues. Trimming took off 2 bases at V and 1 base at J, with 14 bases between the two ends. The germline gives CDR1 SNHLY, CDR2 FYNNEI. CDR3: CASSELEGGLNYGYTF. Written as DNA, the CDR3 is TGTGCCAGCAGTGAATTAGAGGGGGGCCTTAACTATGGCTACACCTTC.

The chain carries TRBV2 and TRBJ2-1; D is possibly TRBD2 (6 bases). Germline V CDR1 and CDR2: SNHLY, FYNNEI. This CDR3 has 14 residues. V was pared by 6 bases and J by 0 bases, with 9 bases between. CDR3 amino acids: CASRFGSSYNEQFF. The CDR3 DNA reads as TGTGCCAGCAGATTCGGGAGCTCCTACAATGAGCAGTTCTTC.

V usage is TRBV9 and J usage is TRBJ2-7, with TRBD1 matching over 8 bases. CDR3 length: 15 residues. The junction had 5 bases not matched to a gene; V was cut back by 0 bases and J by 3 bases. Germline-derived CDR1 and CDR2 are SGDLS and YYNGEE. The CDR3 loop is CASSVAAGGIYEQYF. CDR3 coding DNA: TGTGCCAGCAGCGTAGCGGCAGGGGGCATCTACGAGCAGTACTTC.

The chain joins TRBV19 to TRBJ2-7; 10 bases match TRBD2. The germline gives CDR1 LNHDA, CDR2 SQIVND (reference sequence). This CDR3 region has 14 residues. Trimming at V came to 4 bases and at J to 4 bases, leaving 4 bases not matched to a gene. The CDR3 here is CASSSGLAAYEQYF. The CDR3 DNA reads as TGTGCCAGTAGTAGTGGACTAGCGGCTTACGAGCAGTACTTC.

This clonotype was found once. Relative to the germline gene, one junction end is altered; a read error may explain this. V is TRBV20-1 and J is TRBJ2-1, with a weak D call TRBD2 (5 bases). The CDR3 extends over 14 amino acids. The germline V gene has CDR1 DFQATT and CDR2 SNEGSKA (reference sequence). Here the CDR3 reads CSAPREESGNEQLF. As DNA, the CDR3 is TGCAGTGCCCCACGGGAAGAGTCGGGTAATGAGCAGCTCTTC.

The gene calls are TRBV24-1 and TRBJ2-1; D uncertain. The CDR3 length is 13 residues. Per the germline V gene, CDR1 is KGHDR and CDR2 is SFDVKD. V lost 1 base and J 5 bases, leaving 5 bases between the germline ends. The CDR3 nucleotides are TGTGCCACCAGTGATTTTAAGAACAATGAGCAGTTCTTC. This sequence encodes CATSDFKNNEQFF.

The chain has TRBV15 and TRBJ1-1, with 8 bases that match TRBD1. In germline, CDR1 is LNHNV, CDR2 YYDKDF (reference sequence). With 3 bases clipped from V and 5 bases from J, the junction kept 5 bases outside the gene matches. This CDR3 is built from 14 residues. CDR3 DNA sequence: TGTGCCACCAGCAGGGACAGGGTAGGAACTGAAGCTTTCTTT. Amino acids: CATSRDRVGTEAFF.

The chain carries TRBV9 and TRBJ1-1; D gene uncertain. The CDR3 loop spans 13 amino acids. Trimming shortened V by 1 base and J by 4 bases, and 8 bases separated the two germline ends. Germline CDR1 reads SGDLS; CDR2 reads YYNGEE. Here the CDR3 reads CASSVFLGTEAFF. The CDR3 DNA sequence: TGTGCCAGCAGCGTATTTCTGGGCACTGAAGCTTTCTTT.

V is TRBV5-1 and J is TRBJ2-7; the match to TRBD1 covers 7 bases. CDR3 length: 13 residues. Germline V gene data show CDR1 as SGHRS and CDR2 as YFSETQ. V lost 4 bases, J lost 5 bases, and 6 bases stayed unmatched. CDR3 sequence reads: CASSTGQADEQYF. CDR3 nucleotide sequence: TGCGCCAGCAGCACCGGACAGGCGGACGAGCAGTACTTC.